This T cell receptor (beta chain) was identified during a study of blood T cell repertoires in COVID-19. Study processing details: Amplification from reference gene primers served as the basis for estimated nucleated cell counts. TCRdb keeps only in-frame clones here, not all; method: immunoSEQ multiplex PCR. The V and J calls and the clone size are those of that table, but D and trimming were determined from the DNA. The sample lists fewer than 120,000 clones, about 85% seen once, with around 4.8% in the top ten. Germline V gene lookup returns CDR1 SNHLY and CDR2 FYNNEI. The CDR3 totals 15 residues. The V gene end was trimmed by 4 bases and the J gene end by 2 bases; junction bases not matched to a gene: 5.

The sample consisted of peripheral blood. This chain joins TRBV2 and TRBJ2-5, with 9 bases aligning to TRBD2. The TCR comes from a human donor in a cohort sampled during active COVID-19. The CDR3 DNA follows: TGTGCCAGCAGTGTTCGGACTAGCGCACAAGAGACCCAGTACTTC. Its protein product is CASSVRTSAQETQYF.